The TCR beta chain under discussion was sequenced for a study of T cell responses to AZD1222 COVID-19 vaccine. Generated by immunoSEQ multiplex PCR, the TCRdb table keeps only in-frame clones and is missing some. Of approximately 61,000 clones detected, around 81% appear once; the ten largest clones hold around 28%. Pooling was applied to second doses at about 4 or about 12 weeks. Regarding the study as a whole: Increases in Spike-specific TCR breadth and depth were seen after two AZD1222 doses. Donors in the cohort were predominantly white British and more often female, and clonal diversity was possibly underestimated. Vaccine-related CD4 TCRs covered spike, predominating at 160-218 and 743-854.

From germline, CDR1 is SGHTA and CDR2 FQGNSA. The CDR3 loop spans 12 amino acids. Deletions cut 5 bases from V and 6 bases from J, with 7 bases between. This clone turned up a few times. What it binds is not known. This chain joins TRBV7-2 and TRBJ2-2; D is undetermined. The sample consisted of peripheral blood, taken 28 days after the second AZD1222 dose. This clonotype originated in an adult who received the AZD1222 COVID-19 vaccine. The CDR3 sequence: CASSGDAGELFF. For the CDR3, the DNA is TGTGCCAGCAGCGGGGATGCCGGGGAGCTGTTTTTT.